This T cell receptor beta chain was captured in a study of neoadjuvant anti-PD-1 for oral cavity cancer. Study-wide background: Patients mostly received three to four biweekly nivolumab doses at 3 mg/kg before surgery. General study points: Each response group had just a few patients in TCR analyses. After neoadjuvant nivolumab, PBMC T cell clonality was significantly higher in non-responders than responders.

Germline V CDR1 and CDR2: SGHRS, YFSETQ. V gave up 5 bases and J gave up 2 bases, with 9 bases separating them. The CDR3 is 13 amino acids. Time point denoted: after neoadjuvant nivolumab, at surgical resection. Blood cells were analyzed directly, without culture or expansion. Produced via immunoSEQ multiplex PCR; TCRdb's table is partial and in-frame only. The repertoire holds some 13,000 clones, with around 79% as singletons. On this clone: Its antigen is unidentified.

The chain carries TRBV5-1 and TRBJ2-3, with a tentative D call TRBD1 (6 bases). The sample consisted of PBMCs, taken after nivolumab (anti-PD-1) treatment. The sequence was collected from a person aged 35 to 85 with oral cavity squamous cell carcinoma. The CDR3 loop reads CASSWDNTDTQYF. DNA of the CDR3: TGCGCCAGCAGTTGGGACAACACAGATACGCAGTATTTT.